A selection of T cell receptor beta chains follows, all from one sample in a study of graft-versus-host responses after intestinal transplantation. The data were produced by immunoSEQ multiplex PCR, yet TCRdb's version contains in-frame clones alone and is incomplete. The sample records roughly 69,000 clones, 90% being singletons. Antigen specificity for these receptors is unknown. The material was unstimulated CD8+ T cells sorted from spleen or lymph node cells, obtained before transplant. The source is a human donor who was the organ donor for an intestinal transplant. CDR3s include the opening cysteine and the closing phenylalanine or tryptophan. D genes are given only for firm matches.

d_gene: .
j_gene: TRBJ2-1
v_gene: TRBV10-3
CDR3aa: CAISAVGVVSHNEQFF
CDR3nt: TGTGCCATCAGTGCCGTCGGGGTCGTATCACACAATGAGCAGTTCTTC

d_gene: .
j_gene: TRBJ1-5
v_gene: TRBV15
CDR3aa: CATSRDRGLPWPQHF
CDR3nt: TGTGCCACCAGCAGAGATCGAGGGCTCCCTTGGCCCCAGCATTTT

d_gene: TRBD1
j_gene: TRBJ1-1
v_gene: TRBV13
CDR3aa: CASSLGDRSAFF
CDR3nt: TGTGCCAGCAGCTTAGGGGACAGGTCGGCTTTCTTT

d_gene: TRBD2
j_gene: TRBJ2-1
v_gene: TRBV11-1
CDR3aa: CASSLERGEQYNEQFF
CDR3nt: TGTGCCAGCAGCTTAGAGCGGGGGGAGCAGTACAATGAGCAGTTCTTC

d_gene: TRBD2
j_gene: TRBJ2-1
v_gene: TRBV27
CDR3aa: CASSFRTSGNDEQFF
CDR3nt: TGTGCCAGCAGTTTTAGGACTAGCGGGAATGATGAGCAGTTCTTC

d_gene: TRBD2
j_gene: TRBJ2-5
v_gene: TRBV13
CDR3aa: CASSFGGSAGAGTQYF
CDR3nt: TGTGCCAGCAGCTTCGGAGGTTCAGCGGGAGCGGGGACCCAGTACTTC

d_gene: .
j_gene: TRBJ1-5
v_gene: TRBV7-3
CDR3aa: CASSPTGGARQPQHF
CDR3nt: TGTGCCAGCAGCCCCACAGGCGGGGCGAGGCAGCCCCAGCATTTT

d_gene: TRBD2
j_gene: TRBJ2-1
v_gene: TRBV4-1
CDR3aa: CASSPTQLAGASYNEQFF
CDR3nt: TGCGCCAGCAGCCCGACACAACTAGCGGGAGCCTCCTACAATGAGCAGTTCTTC

d_gene: TRBD1
j_gene: TRBJ1-1
v_gene: TRBV6-1
CDR3aa: CASSDEIDRGNTEAFF
CDR3nt: TGTGCCAGCAGTGACGAAATCGACAGGGGGAACACTGAAGCTTTCTTT

d_gene: .
j_gene: TRBJ1-5
v_gene: TRBV6-5
CDR3aa: CASSPLPGANQPQHF
CDR3nt: TGTGCCAGCAGCCCCCTTCCAGGGGCTAATCAGCCCCAGCATTTT

d_gene: TRBD2
j_gene: TRBJ2-7
v_gene: TRBV28
CDR3aa: CASSSSGLAGVVGLYEQYF
CDR3nt: TGTGCCAGCAGTTCCTCGGGACTAGCGGGAGTTGTGGGACTCTACGAGCAGTACTTC

d_gene: TRBD2
j_gene: TRBJ2-7
v_gene: TRBV7-9
CDR3aa: CASSSPSGAEQYF
CDR3nt: TGTGCCAGCAGCAGCCCTAGCGGAGCCGAGCAGTACTTC

d_gene: .
j_gene: TRBJ2-3
v_gene: TRBV9
CDR3aa: CASSVGGGSTDTQYF
CDR3nt: TGTGCCAGCAGCGTAGGAGGCGGGAGCACAGATACGCAGTATTTT

d_gene: .
j_gene: TRBJ1-2
v_gene: TRBV5-1
CDR3aa: CASSPGLGGLNYGYTF
CDR3nt: TGCGCCAGCAGCCCCGGACTCGGGGGGCTAAACTATGGCTACACCTTC

d_gene: TRBD1
j_gene: TRBJ2-1
v_gene: TRBV7-9
CDR3aa: CASSLKTGQESSYNEQFF
CDR3nt: TGTGCCAGCAGCCTAAAGACCGGACAGGAGAGCTCCTACAATGAGCAGTTCTTC